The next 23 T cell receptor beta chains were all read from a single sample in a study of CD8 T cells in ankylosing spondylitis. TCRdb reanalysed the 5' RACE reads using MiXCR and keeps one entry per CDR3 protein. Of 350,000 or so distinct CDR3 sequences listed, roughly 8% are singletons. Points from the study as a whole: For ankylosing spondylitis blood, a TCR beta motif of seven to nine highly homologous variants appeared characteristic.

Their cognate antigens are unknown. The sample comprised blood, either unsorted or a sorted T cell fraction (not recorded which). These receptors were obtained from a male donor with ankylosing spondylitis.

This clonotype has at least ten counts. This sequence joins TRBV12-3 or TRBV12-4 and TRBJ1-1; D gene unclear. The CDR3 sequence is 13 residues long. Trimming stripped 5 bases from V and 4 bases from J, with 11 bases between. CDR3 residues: CASSTGSRTEAFF. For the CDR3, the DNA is TGTGCCAGCAGTACCGGCAGCCGCACTGAAGCTTTCTTT.

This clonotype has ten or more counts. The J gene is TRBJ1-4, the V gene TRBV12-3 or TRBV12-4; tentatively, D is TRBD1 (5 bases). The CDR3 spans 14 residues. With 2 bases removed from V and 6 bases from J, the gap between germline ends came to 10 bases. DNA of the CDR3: TGTGCCAGCAGTTTATGGGGCGGGGATGAAAAACTGTTTTTT. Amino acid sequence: CASSLWGGDEKLFF.

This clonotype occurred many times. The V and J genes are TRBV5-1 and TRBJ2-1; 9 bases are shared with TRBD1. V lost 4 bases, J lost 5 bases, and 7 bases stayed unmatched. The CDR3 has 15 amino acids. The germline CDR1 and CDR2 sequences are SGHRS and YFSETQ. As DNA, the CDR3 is TGCGCCAGCAGCGGGGGACAGGGTTCCCACAATGAGCAGTTCTTC. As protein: CASSGGQGSHNEQFF.

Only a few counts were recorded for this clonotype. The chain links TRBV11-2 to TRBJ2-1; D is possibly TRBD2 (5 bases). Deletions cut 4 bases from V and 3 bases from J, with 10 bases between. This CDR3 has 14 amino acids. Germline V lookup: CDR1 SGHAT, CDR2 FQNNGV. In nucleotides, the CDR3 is TGTGCCAGCAGCTCCGGACTGCTCTACAATGAGCAGTTCTTC. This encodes CASSSGLLYNEQFF. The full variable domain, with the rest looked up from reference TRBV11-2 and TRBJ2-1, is EAGVAQSPRYKIIEKRQSVAFWCNPISGHATLYWYQQILGQGPKLLIQFQNNGVVDDSQLPKDRFSAERLKGVDSTLKIQPAKLEDSAVYLCASSSGLLYNEQFFGPGTRLTVL.

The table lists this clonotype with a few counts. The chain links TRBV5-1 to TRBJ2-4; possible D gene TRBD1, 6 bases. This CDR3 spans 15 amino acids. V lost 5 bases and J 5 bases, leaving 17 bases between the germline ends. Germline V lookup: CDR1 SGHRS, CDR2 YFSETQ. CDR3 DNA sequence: TGCGCCAGCAGGGCTACAGGGCTGGCAGAAAACATTCAGTACTTC. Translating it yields CASRATGLAENIQYF.

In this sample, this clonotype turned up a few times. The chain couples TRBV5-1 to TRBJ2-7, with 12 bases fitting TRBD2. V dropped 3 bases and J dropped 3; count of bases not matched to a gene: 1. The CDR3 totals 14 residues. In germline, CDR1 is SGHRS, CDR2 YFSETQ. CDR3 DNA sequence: TGCGCCAGCAGCTGGACTAGCGGGAACTACGAGCAGTACTTC. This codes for CASSWTSGNYEQYF.

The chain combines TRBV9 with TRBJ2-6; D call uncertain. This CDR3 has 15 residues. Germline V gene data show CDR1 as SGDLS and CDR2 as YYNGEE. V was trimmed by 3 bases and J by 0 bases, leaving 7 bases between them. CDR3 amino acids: CASSAYSSGANVLTF. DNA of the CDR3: TGTGCCAGCAGCGCCTACTCCTCTGGGGCCAACGTCCTGACTTTC.

Written as DNA, the CDR3 is TGTGCCAGCAGCGAAACAGGGGTTTTCTCCTACGAGCAGTACTTC. Translated: CASSETGVFSYEQYF. This rearrangement joins TRBV16 to TRBJ2-7, with TRBD1 matching over 7 bases. The CDR3 extends over 15 amino acids. The ends lost 5 bases at V and 0 bases at J; junction bases unmatched: 7. Looked up from germline, CDR1 is KGHSY and CDR2 is FQNENV. The full variable domain, its missing parts supplied by reference TRBV16 and TRBJ2-7, is GEEVAQTPKHLVRGEGQKAKLYCAPIKGHSYVFWYQQVLKNEFKFLISFQNENVFDETGMPKERFSAKCLPNSPCSLEIQATKLEDSAVYFCASSETGVFSYEQYFGPGTRLTVT.

This CDR3 reads CASSGGDPRETQYF. Here the CDR3 DNA reads TGCGCCAGCAGTGGGGGAGACCCACGGGAGACCCAGTACTTC. The rearrangement links TRBV10-1 to TRBJ2-5; perhaps TRBD2 as D (5 bases). V was pared by 4 bases and J by 5 bases, with 14 bases between. This CDR3 contains 14 residues. CDR1 WNHNN and CDR2 SYGVQD come from the germline V gene (reference sequence).

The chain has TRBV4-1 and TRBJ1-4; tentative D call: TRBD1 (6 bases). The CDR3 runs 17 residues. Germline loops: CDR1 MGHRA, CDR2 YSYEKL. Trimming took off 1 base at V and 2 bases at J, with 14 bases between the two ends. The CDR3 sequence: CASSQALPDRTNEKLFF. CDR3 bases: TGCGCCAGCAGCCAAGCATTACCCGACAGGACTAATGAAAAACTGTTTTTT.

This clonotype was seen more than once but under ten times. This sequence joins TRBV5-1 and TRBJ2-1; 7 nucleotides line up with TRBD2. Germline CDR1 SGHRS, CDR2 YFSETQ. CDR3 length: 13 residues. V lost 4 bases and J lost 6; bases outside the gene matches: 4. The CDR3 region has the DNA TGCGCCAGCAGCATCACTAGCGTCAATGAGCAGTTCTTC. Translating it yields CASSITSVNEQFF.

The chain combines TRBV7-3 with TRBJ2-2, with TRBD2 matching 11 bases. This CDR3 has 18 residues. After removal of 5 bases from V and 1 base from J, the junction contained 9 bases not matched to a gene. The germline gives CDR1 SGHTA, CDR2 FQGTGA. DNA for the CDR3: TGTGCCAGCAGCAGAACCGGCACTAGCGGGAGGAACACCGGGGAGCTGTTTTTT. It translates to CASSRTGTSGRNTGELFF.

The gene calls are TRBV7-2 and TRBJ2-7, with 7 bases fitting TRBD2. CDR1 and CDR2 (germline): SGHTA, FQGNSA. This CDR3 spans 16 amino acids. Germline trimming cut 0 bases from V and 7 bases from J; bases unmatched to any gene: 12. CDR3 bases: TGTGCCAGCAGCTTAGCCCGCCTGGCGGGAGTGGGTGAGCAGTACTTC. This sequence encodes CASSLARLAGVGEQYF.

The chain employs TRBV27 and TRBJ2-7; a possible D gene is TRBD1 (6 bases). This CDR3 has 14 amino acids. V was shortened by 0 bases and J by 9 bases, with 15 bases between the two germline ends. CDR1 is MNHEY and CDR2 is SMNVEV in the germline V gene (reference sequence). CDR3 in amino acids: CASSLSQGSPGQYF. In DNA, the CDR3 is TGTGCCAGCAGTTTATCGCAGGGGTCTCCTGGGCAGTACTTC.

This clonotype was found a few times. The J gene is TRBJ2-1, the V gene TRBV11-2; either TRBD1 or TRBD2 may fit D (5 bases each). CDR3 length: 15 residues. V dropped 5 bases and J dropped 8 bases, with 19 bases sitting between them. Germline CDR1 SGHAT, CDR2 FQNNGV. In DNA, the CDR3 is TGTGCCAGCAGCCCCATAGCGCCCAGGGCCGATGAGCAGTTCTTC. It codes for CASSPIAPRADEQFF.

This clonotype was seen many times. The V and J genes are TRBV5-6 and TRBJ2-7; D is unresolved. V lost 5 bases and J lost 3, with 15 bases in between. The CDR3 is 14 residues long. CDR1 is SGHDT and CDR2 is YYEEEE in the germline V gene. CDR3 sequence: CASSPGPELYEQYF. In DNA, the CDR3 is TGTGCCAGCAGTCCCGGACCAGAACTCTACGAGCAGTACTTC.

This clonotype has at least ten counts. The CDR3 DNA reads TGTGCCAGCAGTTTAGGAGGGGAGAGCTACGAGCAGTACTTC. Translated: CASSLGGESYEQYF. This chain joins TRBV28 and TRBJ2-7; TRBD2 is a possible D gene (6 bases). This CDR3 comprises 14 residues. V gave up 2 bases and J gave up 3 bases, with 11 bases separating them. The germline CDR1 and CDR2 sequences are MDHEN and SYDVKM.

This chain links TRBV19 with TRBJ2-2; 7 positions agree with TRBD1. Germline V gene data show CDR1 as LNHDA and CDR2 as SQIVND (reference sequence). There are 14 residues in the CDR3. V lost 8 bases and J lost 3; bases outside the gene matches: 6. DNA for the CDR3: TGTGCCAGTGGGGACAGAGGGGACACCGGGGAGCTGTTTTTT. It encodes CASGDRGDTGELFF.

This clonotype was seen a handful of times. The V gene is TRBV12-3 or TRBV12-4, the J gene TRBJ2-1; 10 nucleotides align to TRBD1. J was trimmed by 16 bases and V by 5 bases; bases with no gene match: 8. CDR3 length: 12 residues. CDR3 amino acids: CASSPGTGERFF. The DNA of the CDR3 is TGTGCCAGCAGTCCAGGGACAGGGGAGCGTTTCTTC.

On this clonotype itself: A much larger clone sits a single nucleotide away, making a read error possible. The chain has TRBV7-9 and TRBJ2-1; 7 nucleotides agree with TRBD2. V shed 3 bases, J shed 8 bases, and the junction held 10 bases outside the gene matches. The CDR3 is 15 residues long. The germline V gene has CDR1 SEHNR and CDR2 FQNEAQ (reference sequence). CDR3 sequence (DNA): TGTGCCAGCAGCTTTCCTTCGGGAGGCCGCGATGAGCAGTTCTTC. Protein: CASSFPSGGRDEQFF.

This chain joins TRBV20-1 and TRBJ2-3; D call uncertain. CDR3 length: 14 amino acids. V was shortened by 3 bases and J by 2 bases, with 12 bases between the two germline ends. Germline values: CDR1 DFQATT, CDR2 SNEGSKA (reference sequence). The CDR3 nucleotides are TGCAGTGCTAGGTCCCCGACTGACACAGATACGCAGTATTTT. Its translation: CSARSPTDTDTQYF.

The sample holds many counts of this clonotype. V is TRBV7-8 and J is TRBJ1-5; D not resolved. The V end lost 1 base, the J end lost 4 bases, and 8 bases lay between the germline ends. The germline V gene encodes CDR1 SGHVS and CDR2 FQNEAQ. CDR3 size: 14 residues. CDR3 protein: CASSLESRNQPQHF. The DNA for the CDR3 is TGTGCCAGCAGCTTAGAGTCAAGGAATCAGCCCCAGCATTTT.

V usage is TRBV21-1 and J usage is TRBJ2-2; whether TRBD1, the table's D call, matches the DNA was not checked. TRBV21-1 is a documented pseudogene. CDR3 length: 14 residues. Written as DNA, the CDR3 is TGTGCCTCTAGGGGGGCCAGGCTGGCCGGGGAGCTGTTTTTT. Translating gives CASRGARLAGELFF.